This TCR beta chain is from a study of blood T cell repertoires in COVID-19. The overall study: The origin of the acute and convalescent COVID-19 samples was the United States, Italy and Spain. Sources were T cells, B-cell-depleted T cells, or PBMCs; the material itself was cDNA or gDNA.

With 3 bases removed from V and 0 bases from J, the gap between germline ends came to 9 bases. Germline CDR1 reads LNHDA; CDR2 reads SQIVND (reference sequence). This CDR3 is 16 amino acids long. One Seattle source followed patients from active infection through their disease course. Methods used by the authors: Cell counts per sample came from amplifying reference gene primers. Produced via immunoSEQ multiplex PCR; TCRdb's table is partial and in-frame only. That table is the source of V, J and clone size, and D and trimming were worked out from the DNA. The sample comprises 300,000 to 400,000 clones, about 91% of which are singletons, and 1.6% rests with the top ten.

This clonotype originated in a woman younger than 45 with COVID-19, enrolled during active disease. The chain is built from TRBV19 and TRBJ1-6; D call uncertain. Sequencing input: peripheral blood. CDR3 loop: CASSMDGSSYNSPLHF. The CDR3 DNA reads TGTGCCAGTAGTATGGACGGGAGCTCCTATAATTCACCCCTCCACTTT.